What follows are 11 T cell receptor beta chains derived from one specimen sequenced in a study of T cell repertoires in ileal Crohn's disease (dated by TCRdb to between 2017 and 2020). The library came from the immunoSEQ multiplex PCR assay. Entries here come from immuneACCESS through TCRdb and include only in-frame sequences with V and J called. Some clones fail to appear in such tables; in the studies checked, an unresolved V gene covers under half of the shortfall, and the cause of the remainder is unknown. In all, the sample holds 30,000 or so clones, and roughly three quarters of those were seen once. 5.5% to 6.5% of the sample is taken by the ten largest. The sample comprised ileal tissue. The receptors were sampled from an adult with Crohn's disease.

V usage is TRBV18 and J usage is TRBJ1-1; 10 bases fit TRBD1. This CDR3 is built from 14 residues. With V trimmed by 2 bases and J by 7 bases, 4 bases remained unmatched. Germline V gives CDR1 KGHSH, CDR2 LQKENI. The CDR3 loop is CASSPRDRGGEAFF. CDR3 coding DNA: TGTGCCAGCTCACCAAGGGACAGGGGAGGTGAAGCTTTCTTT.

The chain combines TRBV5-1 with TRBJ1-6, with unresolved D. CDR1 and CDR2 from the germline V gene are SGHRS and YFSETQ. This CDR3 is built from 15 residues. The V end lost 4 bases, the J end lost 5 bases, and 13 bases lay between the germline ends. CDR3 nucleotides: TGCGCCAGCAGCAGGGAGGGCCTCCATAATTCACCCCTCCACTTT. It translates to CASSREGLHNSPLHF.

The CDR3: CASSVDPFWDSTGGYTF. For the CDR3, the DNA is TGTGCCAGCAGCGTAGACCCGTTTTGGGACTCCACGGGTGGCTACACCTTC. The rearrangement links TRBV9 to TRBJ1-2; D is possibly TRBD1 (5 bases). There are 17 residues in the CDR3. Germline CDR1 SGDLS, CDR2 YYNGEE. V dropped 0 bases and J dropped 7 bases, with 22 bases sitting between them.

V is TRBV5-5 and J is TRBJ1-1; D gene unclear. V was shortened by 5 bases and J by 0 bases, with 8 bases between the two germline ends. The CDR3 length is 13 residues. Per the germline V gene, CDR1 is SGHKS and CDR2 is YYEKEE (reference sequence). The CDR3 DNA is TGTGCCAGCAGTCACAGCCTGAACACTGAAGCTTTCTTT. Amino acid sequence: CASSHSLNTEAFF.

This chain connects TRBV7-9 to TRBJ1-1, with 7 bases identical to TRBD1. The V gene's germline CDR1 is SEHNR and CDR2 FQNEAQ (reference sequence). The CDR3 has 15 amino acids. V trimming: 5 bases; J trimming: 4 bases; junction bases outside the gene matches: 10. CDR3: CASSAQQGVFTEAFF. For the CDR3, the DNA is TGTGCCAGCAGCGCCCAGCAGGGGGTGTTCACTGAAGCTTTCTTT.

The V gene is TRBV30, the J gene TRBJ1-1; 7 nucleotides line up with TRBD1. The length of the CDR3 is 13 residues. After removal of 2 bases from V and 4 bases from J, the junction contained 4 bases not matched to a gene. CDR1 is GTSNPN and CDR2 is SVGIG in the germline V gene (reference sequence). CDR3 nucleotide sequence: TGTGCCTGGAGTCTCCAGGGGGGCACTGAAGCTTTCTTT. Translated: CAWSLQGGTEAFF.

The chain has TRBV2 and TRBJ2-5; the match to TRBD1 covers 7 bases. The DNA end is a closer match to TRBJ2-7, so the J assignment may be wrong. Germline V gives CDR1 SNHLY, CDR2 FYNNEI. This CDR3 is 14 amino acids long. CDR3 residues: CASRVGTATYEQYF. The CDR3 DNA is TGTGCCAGCAGGGTAGGGACAGCAACCTACGAGCAGTACTTC.

The V and J genes are TRBV6-6 and TRBJ1-1; perhaps TRBD1 as D (5 bases). V was shortened by 7 bases and J by 1 base, with 10 bases between the two germline ends. CDR1 is MNHNY, CDR2 SVGAGI, per germline (reference sequence). This CDR3 has 13 residues. The CDR3 sequence: CASTPGGNTEAFF. CDR3 bases: TGTGCCAGCACCCCCGGGGGGAACACTGAAGCTTTCTTT.

The chain links TRBV4-3 to TRBJ1-1, with a possible D match to TRBD1 (5 bases). CDR3 length: 13 residues. Germline V CDR1 and CDR2: LGHNA, YSLEER. V was shortened by 4 bases and J by 5 bases, with 11 bases between the two germline ends. The CDR3 DNA reads as TGCGCCAGCAGCCGGGGCGTAAGTACTGAAGCTTTCTTT. Translation gives CASSRGVSTEAFF.

The chain joins TRBV6-6 to TRBJ1-6; 9 nucleotides line up with TRBD1. V lost 6 bases to trimming and J lost 7 bases; unmatched junction nucleotides: 4. Germline CDR1 MNHNY, CDR2 SVGAGI (reference sequence). The CDR3 sequence is 14 residues long. CDR3 coding DNA: TGTGCCAGCAGCCAGGGACAGGGAAATTCACCCCTCCACTTT. It specifies CASSQGQGNSPLHF.

The rearrangement joins TRBV9 to TRBJ2-5, with TRBD1 matching over 7 bases. The CDR3 is made up of 14 amino acids. Germline V gene data show CDR1 as SGDLS and CDR2 as YYNGEE. Germline trimming cut 3 bases from V and 4 bases from J; bases unmatched to any gene: 6. CDR3 protein: CASSADRAVETQYF. The CDR3 bases are TGTGCCAGCAGCGCCGACAGGGCCGTAGAGACCCAGTACTTC.